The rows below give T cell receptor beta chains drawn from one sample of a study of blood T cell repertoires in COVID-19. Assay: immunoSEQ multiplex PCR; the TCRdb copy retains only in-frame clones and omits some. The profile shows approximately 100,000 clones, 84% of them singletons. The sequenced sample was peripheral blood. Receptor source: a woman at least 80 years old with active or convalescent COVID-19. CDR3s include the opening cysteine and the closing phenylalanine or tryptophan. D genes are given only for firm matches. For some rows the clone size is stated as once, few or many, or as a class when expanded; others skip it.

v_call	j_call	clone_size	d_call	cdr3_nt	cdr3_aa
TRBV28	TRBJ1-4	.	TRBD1	TGTGCCAGCAGACAAAGACAGGGCCTGAATGAAAAACTGTTTTTT	CASRQRQGLNEKLFF
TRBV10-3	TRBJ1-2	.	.	TGTGCCATCAGTGAGGGGCGGGATGGCTACACCTTC	CAISEGRDGYTF
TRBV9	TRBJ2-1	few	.	TGTGCCAGCGGGGAGAACTACAATGAGCAGTTCTTC	CASGENYNEQFF
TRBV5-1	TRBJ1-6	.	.	TGCGCCAGCAGCTATAACCTTGTAGGACAGCATAATTCACCCCTCCACTTT	CASSYNLVGQHNSPLHF
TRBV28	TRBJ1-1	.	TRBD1	TGTGCCAGCAGTTATAATGTTGGGACAGGGAACACTGAAGCTTTCTTT	CASSYNVGTGNTEAFF
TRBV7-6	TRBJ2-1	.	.	TGTGTCAGCAGCTGGTGGGGGCTTAGCTCCTACAATGAGCAGTTCTTC	CVSSWWGLSSYNEQFF
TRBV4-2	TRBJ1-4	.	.	TGTGCCAGCAGCCTTTCAAGCGGAGAAAAACTGTTTTTT	CASSLSSGEKLFF
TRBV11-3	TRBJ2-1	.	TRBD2	TGTGCCAGCAGCTTAGACTTCGGCGGGGGGTACAATGAGCAGTTCTTC	CASSLDFGGGYNEQFF
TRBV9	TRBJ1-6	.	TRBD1	TGTGCCAGCAGCGGCCCGGGGACAGGGGAAAATTCACCCCTCCACTTT	CASSGPGTGENSPLHF
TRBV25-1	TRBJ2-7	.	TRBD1	TGTGCCAGCGGCGGGACAGGGGGCGTAAGGCAGTACTTC	CASGGTGGVRQYF
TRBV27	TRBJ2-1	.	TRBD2	TGTGCCAGCAGCCGCCCGGGACTAGCTCCTTCATCTGAGCAGTTCTTC	CASSRPGLAPSSEQFF
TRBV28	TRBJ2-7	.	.	TGTGCCAGCAGTATTCAGTACGAGCAGTACTTC	CASSIQYEQYF
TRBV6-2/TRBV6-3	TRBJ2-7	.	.	TGTGCCAGCAGTTACTCCGGGACACAGAGCTCCTACGAGCAGTACTTC	CASSYSGTQSSYEQYF
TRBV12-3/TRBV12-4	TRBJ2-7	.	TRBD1	TGTGCCAGCAGTGGGACAGCCTACGAGCAGTACTTC	CASSGTAYEQYF
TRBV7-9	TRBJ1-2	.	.	TGTGCCAGCAGCTTAGTCATCGCAGGGGCGATCGGCTACACCTTC	CASSLVIAGAIGYTF
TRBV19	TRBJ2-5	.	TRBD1	TGTGCCAGTAGTATGCTGGGACAGGGGCGGGAAGAGACCCAGTACTTC	CASSMLGQGREETQYF
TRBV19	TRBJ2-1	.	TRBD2	TGTGCCATTCTAGCGGGAGCTACAAATGAGCAGTTCTTC	CAILAGATNEQFF
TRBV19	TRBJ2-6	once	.	TGTGCCAGTAGTCCAGGGTTTCCTGGGGCCAACGTCCTGACTTTC	CASSPGFPGANVLTF
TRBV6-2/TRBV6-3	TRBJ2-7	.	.	TGTGCCAGCAGTCGGGGGAACTACGAGCAGTACTTC	CASSRGNYEQYF
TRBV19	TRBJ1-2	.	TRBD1	TGTGCCAGTAGTATGAGGGACAGGCAGAACGGCTACACCTTC	CASSMRDRQNGYTF
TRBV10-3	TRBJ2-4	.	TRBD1	TGTGCCATCAGTGAGTCAGGGGGCCTCGCCAAAAACATTCAGTACTTC	CAISESGGLAKNIQYF
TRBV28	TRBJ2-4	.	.	TGTGCCAGCAGTCGACAAAAAAACATTCAGTACTTC	CASSRQKNIQYF
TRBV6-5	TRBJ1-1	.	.	TGTGCCAGCAGCCGAGATCAAACGAGGGCTGAAGCTTTCTTT	CASSRDQTRAEAFF
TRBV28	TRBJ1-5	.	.	TGTGCCAGCAGTCTCTTAGACCTGGCGGGCGGCAATCAGCCCCAGCATTTT	CASSLLDLAGGNQPQHF
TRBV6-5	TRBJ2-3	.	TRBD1	TGTGCCAGCAGTTACTCGGACAGGGGCACAGATACGCAGTATTTT	CASSYSDRGTDTQYF
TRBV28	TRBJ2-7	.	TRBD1	TGTGCCAGCAGTTTAATCCGGACAGGGGGGTACGAGCAGTACTTC	CASSLIRTGGYEQYF
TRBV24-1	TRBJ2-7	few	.	TGTGCCACCAGTGTATCCGGGACATTCCCCGAGAAGCAGTACTTC	CATSVSGTFPEKQYF
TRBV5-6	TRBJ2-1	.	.	TGTGCCAGCAGCTTCGACGGCGGAGGTGAGCAGTTCTTC	CASSFDGGGEQFF
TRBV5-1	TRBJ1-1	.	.	TGCGCCAGCAATCAGGGTACGAACACTGAAGCTTTCTTT	CASNQGTNTEAFF
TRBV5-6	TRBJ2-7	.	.	TGTGCCAGCAGCTTGCCGGGAACCTACGAGCAGTACTTC	CASSLPGTYEQYF